The rows below give T cell receptor beta chains drawn from one sample of a study of T cells expressing NK-cell markers. TCRdb reprocessed the 5' RACE reads, with one entry per CDR3 protein and no DNA. Its listing shows about 460,000 distinct CDR3 sequences. The sequencing sample was made of blood T cells: a sorted CD56 or NKG2C T cell subset, CD4+ or CD8+ T cells, or bulk PBMC T cells (not recorded which). All receptors come from a woman between 50 and 59 years old in good health. Each CDR3 is given with its conserved first and last residue. The order of the fields is V gene, J gene, CDR3 protein.

>TRBV4-1|TRBJ2-1
CASSQSGGVYNEQFF
>TRBV29-1|TRBJ2-1
CSVARAEYNEQFF
>TRBV5-6|TRBJ1-1
CASSFSGRGNTEAFF
>TRBV10-3|TRBJ1-6
CAISATSSPLHF
>TRBV5-1|TRBJ2-1
CASSLGAPEVDEQFF
>TRBV12-3/TRBV12-4|TRBJ2-7
CASSFARISHEQYF
>TRBV6-1|TRBJ1-4
CASRAGTGPATNEKLFF
>TRBV7-9|TRBJ1-2
CASSLLQAGGYTF
>TRBV5-5|TRBJ2-3
CASSRDFYTDTQYF
>TRBV5-1|TRBJ1-1
CASSLGGPRSEGWNTEAFF